A selection of T cell receptor beta chains follows, all from one sample in a study of blood T cell repertoires in COVID-19. The assay was immunoSEQ multiplex PCR, and TCRdb's table has in-frame clones only and misses some. This sample has tens of thousands of clones, with roughly nine tenths found just once. The sequencing input was peripheral blood. Receptors originate from a man aged 60 to 75 with acute or convalescent COVID-19. The CDR3 runs from the conserved cysteine through the conserved F or W. The D gene is left open where the match is weak. Some rows have no size entry. The others give once, few or many, or a class for an expanded clone.

J	size	D	V	CDR3	DNA
TRBJ1-3	-	TRBD1	TRBV5-1	CASSFDRGPHSGNTIYF	TGCGCCAGCAGCTTCGACAGGGGTCCACACTCTGGAAACACCATATATTTT
TRBJ1-2	-	-	TRBV27	CASSLGGAPNYGYTF	TGTGCCAGCAGTTTGGGAGGCGCACCTAACTATGGCTACACCTTC
TRBJ1-1	-	-	TRBV14	CASSQGQPNTEAFF	TGTGCCAGCAGCCAAGGACAGCCAAACACTGAAGCTTTCTTT
TRBJ2-5	-	TRBD2	TRBV5-6	CASRGGQETQYF	TGTGCCAGCAGGGGAGGGCAAGAGACCCAGTACTTC
TRBJ1-1	-	-	TRBV24-1	CATSDGGGPAEAFF	TGTGCCACCAGTGATGGCGGGGGGCCGGCTGAAGCTTTCTTT
TRBJ2-7	-	-	TRBV27	CASSYRVDYEQYF	TGTGCCAGCAGTTACCGGGTCGACTACGAGCAGTACTTC
TRBJ1-5	-	-	TRBV18	CASSSDIGRPQHF	TGTGCCAGCTCTTCGGACATCGGTAGGCCCCAGCATTTT
TRBJ1-1	-	TRBD1	TRBV7-9	CASSPLRTTGVNTEAFF	TGTGCCAGCAGCCCATTACGTACGACAGGGGTGAACACTGAAGCTTTCTTT
TRBJ1-4	-	-	TRBV18	CASSKGFREKLFF	TGTGCCAGCTCCAAGGGGTTTCGTGAAAAACTGTTTTTT
TRBJ1-6	-	TRBD1	TRBV19	CASSTDRDSPLHF	TGTGCCAGTAGTACAGACAGGGATTCACCCCTCCACTTT
TRBJ1-2	once	-	TRBV7-9	CASSLQGAAHGYTF	TGTGCCAGCAGCTTACAGGGTGCAGCTCATGGCTACACCTTC